This paragraph reports one T cell receptor (beta chain). The entry originates in a study of blood T cell repertoires in COVID-19. As originally analysed: The assay estimated nucleated cells by amplifying reference gene primers. Here immunoSEQ multiplex PCR was the method, and the copy in TCRdb shows in-frame clones only, minus some. V, J and clone size are those of that table, while D and trimming were read from the DNA. Among roughly 150,000 clones listed, 82% were seen once. The sequence was obtained from a man aged 55 to 70 who had recovered from COVID-19. Sequenced input: PBMCs or T cells enriched from blood (not recorded which).

The DNA of the CDR3 is TGTGCCAGCCAGGGGATCAAAAACATTCAGTACTTC. Encoded protein: CASQGIKNIQYF. The chain is built from TRBV2 and TRBJ2-4; D is possibly TRBD1 (6 bases). V was clipped by 8 bases and J by 3 bases, with 8 bases between them. The CDR3 spans 12 residues. CDR1 SNHLY and CDR2 FYNNEI come from the germline V gene.